What follows are 3 T cell receptor beta chains derived from one specimen sequenced in a study of blood T cell repertoires in COVID-19. Data came from immunoSEQ multiplex PCR; TCRdb stores just in-frame clones and leaves some out. This table has 250,000 to 350,000 clones, 70% to 90% appearing once. The sequenced material came from peripheral blood. All receptors come from a woman aged 45-59 years who had recovered from COVID-19.

The J gene is TRBJ2-1, the V gene TRBV29-1; 13 nucleotides line up with TRBD2. Germline trimming cut 6 bases from V and 0 bases from J; bases unmatched to any gene: 11. The germline gives CDR1 SQVTM, CDR2 ANQGSEA. The CDR3 has 18 amino acids. The CDR3 DNA reads as TGCAGCGTAGCCGGGACTAGCGGGGTGAAAAGCTCCTACAATGAGCAGTTCTTC. Its protein product is CSVAGTSGVKSSYNEQFF.

This chain uses TRBV29-1 with TRBJ1-5; TRBD1 matches 8 bases. Germline V CDR1 and CDR2: SQVTM, ANQGSEA. This CDR3 comprises 12 residues. The DNA for the CDR3 is TGCAGTGTGGGGACAGGAGATCAGCCCCAGCATTTT. Translated: CSVGTGDQPQHF.

The V gene is TRBV7-2, the J gene TRBJ2-2, with D tentatively TRBD2 (6 bases). The CDR3 is made up of 15 amino acids. Germline CDR1 SGHTA, CDR2 FQGNSA. V gave up 6 bases and J gave up 4 bases, with 15 bases separating them. The CDR3 DNA reads TGTGCCAGCAGTTACCCGGTGGGAGGCACCGGGGAGCTGTTTTTT. Amino acid sequence: CASSYPVGGTGELFF.